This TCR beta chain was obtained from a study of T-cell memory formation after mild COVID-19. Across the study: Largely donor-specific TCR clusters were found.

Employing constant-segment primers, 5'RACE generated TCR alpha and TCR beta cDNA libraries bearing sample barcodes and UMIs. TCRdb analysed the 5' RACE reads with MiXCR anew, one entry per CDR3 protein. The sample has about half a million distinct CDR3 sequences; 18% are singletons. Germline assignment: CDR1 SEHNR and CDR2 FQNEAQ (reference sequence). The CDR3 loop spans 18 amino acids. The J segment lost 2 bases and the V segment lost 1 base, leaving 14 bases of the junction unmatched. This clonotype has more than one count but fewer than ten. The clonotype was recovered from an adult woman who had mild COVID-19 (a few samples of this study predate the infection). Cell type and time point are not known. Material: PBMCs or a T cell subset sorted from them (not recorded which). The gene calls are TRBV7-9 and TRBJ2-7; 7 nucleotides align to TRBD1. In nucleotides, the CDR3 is TGTGCCAGCAGCTTAGGACGATTGACAGGGTCGTGGACCTACGAGCAGTACTTC. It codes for CASSLGRLTGSWTYEQYF.